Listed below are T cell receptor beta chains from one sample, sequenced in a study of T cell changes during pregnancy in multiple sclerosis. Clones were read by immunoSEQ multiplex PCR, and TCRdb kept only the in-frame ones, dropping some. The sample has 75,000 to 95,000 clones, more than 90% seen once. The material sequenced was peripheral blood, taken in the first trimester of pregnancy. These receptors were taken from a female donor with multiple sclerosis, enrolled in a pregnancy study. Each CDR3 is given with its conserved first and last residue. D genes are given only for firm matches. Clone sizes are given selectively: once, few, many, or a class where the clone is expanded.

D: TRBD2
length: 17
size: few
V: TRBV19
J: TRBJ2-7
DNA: TGTGCCAGTAGTATATCCAGCGGGAGTACGAGCTCCTACGAGCAGTACTTC
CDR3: CASSISSGSTSSYEQYF

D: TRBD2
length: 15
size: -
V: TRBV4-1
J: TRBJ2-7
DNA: TGCGCCAGCAGCCAAATACTAGCGGGAGGGCTCGAGCAGTACTTC
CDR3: CASSQILAGGLEQYF

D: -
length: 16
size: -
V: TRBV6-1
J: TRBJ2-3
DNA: TGTGCCAGCAGTGAATATTTCGGGACTAGCACAGATACGCAGTATTTT
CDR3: CASSEYFGTSTDTQYF

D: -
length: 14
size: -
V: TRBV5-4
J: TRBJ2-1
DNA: TGTGCCAGCAGCCCAACTGGGGCTACTGTAGAGCAGTTCTTC
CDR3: CASSPTGATVEQFF

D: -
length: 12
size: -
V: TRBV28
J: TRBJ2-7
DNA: TGTGCCAGCAGTTTCAACAGGGACGAGCAGTACTTC
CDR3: CASSFNRDEQYF

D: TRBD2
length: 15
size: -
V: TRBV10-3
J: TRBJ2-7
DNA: TGTGCCATCAGTGAGCAGGGACTAGCGAGCAGCGAGCAGTACTTC
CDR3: CAISEQGLASSEQYF

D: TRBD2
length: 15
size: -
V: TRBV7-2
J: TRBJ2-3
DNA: TGTGCCAGCAGCTTGGTTCTAGCGGGAGGTGATACGCAGTATTTT
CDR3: CASSLVLAGGDTQYF

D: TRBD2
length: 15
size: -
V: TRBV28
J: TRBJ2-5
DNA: TGTGCCAGCAGTTTACCAGCGGGAGTACAAGAGACCCAGTACTTC
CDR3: CASSLPAGVQETQYF

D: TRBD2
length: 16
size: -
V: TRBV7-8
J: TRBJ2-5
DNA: TGTGCCAGCAGCTGGGGGACTAGCGGGAGATGGGAGACCCAGTACTTC
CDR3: CASSWGTSGRWETQYF

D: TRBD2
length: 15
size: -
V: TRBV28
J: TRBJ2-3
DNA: TGTGCCAGCAGTTTAAGCGGGATAGAGACAGATACGCAGTATTTT
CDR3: CASSLSGIETDTQYF

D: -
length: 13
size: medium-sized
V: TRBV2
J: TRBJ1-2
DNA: TGTGCCAGCAGTTTTTACAGGGTTGCTGGCTACACCTTC
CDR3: CASSFYRVAGYTF

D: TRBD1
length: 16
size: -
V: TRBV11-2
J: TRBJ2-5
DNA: TGTGCCAGCTCCCCCGCTGGACAGGGGGCGGCAGAGACCCAGTACTTC
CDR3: CASSPAGQGAAETQYF

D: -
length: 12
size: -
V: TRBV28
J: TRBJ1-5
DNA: TGTGCCAGCCGGGAAAGCAATCAGCCCCAGCATTTT
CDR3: CASRESNQPQHF

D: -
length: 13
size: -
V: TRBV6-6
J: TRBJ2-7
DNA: TGTGCCAGCAGTTTCGTGGCAGGGGTCGAGCAGTACTTC
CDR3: CASSFVAGVEQYF

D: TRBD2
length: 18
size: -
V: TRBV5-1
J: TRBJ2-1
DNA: TGCGCCAGCAGCTTGCGGACTAGCGGTCCACTGGGCAATGGTGAGCAGTTCTTC
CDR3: CASSLRTSGPLGNGEQFF

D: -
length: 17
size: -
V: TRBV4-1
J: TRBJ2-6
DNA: TGCGCCAGCAGCGCGCACCCTCTATCCTCTGGGGCCAACGTCCTGACTTTC
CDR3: CASSAHPLSSGANVLTF

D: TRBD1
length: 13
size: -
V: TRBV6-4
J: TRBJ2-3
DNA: TGTGCCAGCAGTGGCCAGGGGGCAGATACGCAGTATTTT
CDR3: CASSGQGADTQYF

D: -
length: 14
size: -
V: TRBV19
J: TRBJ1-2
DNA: TGTGCCAGTAGTATAGTGGCCGGAGGCCGTGGCTACACCTTC
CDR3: CASSIVAGGRGYTF

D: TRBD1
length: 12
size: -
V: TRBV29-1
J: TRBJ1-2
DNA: TGCAGCGTTCCCGACAGGGACTATGGCTACACCTTC
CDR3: CSVPDRDYGYTF

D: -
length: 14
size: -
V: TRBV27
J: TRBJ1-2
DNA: TGTGCCAGCAGCTTTACTCCCGGTCGCTATGGCTACACCTTC
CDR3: CASSFTPGRYGYTF

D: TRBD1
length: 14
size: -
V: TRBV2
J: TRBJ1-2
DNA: TGTGCCAGCAGTGTGACAGGGGAGGGCTATGGCTACACCTTC
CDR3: CASSVTGEGYGYTF

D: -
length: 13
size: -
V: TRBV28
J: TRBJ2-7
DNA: TGTGCCAGCAGTTCCAGGATCTCCTACGAGCAGTACTTC
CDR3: CASSSRISYEQYF

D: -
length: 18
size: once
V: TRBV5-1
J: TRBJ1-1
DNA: TGCGCCAGCAGCCTTGATGGAAGGTGGGGGCCCCAGAACACTGAAGCTTTCTTT
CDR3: CASSLDGRWGPQNTEAFF

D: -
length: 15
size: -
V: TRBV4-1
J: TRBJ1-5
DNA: TGCGCCAGCAGCCCGACAGTGAATAGCAATCAGCCCCAGCATTTT
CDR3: CASSPTVNSNQPQHF